These 26 T cell receptor beta chains were sequenced from one sample in a study of monozygotic twins with inflammatory bowel disease. With the 5' RACE reads reprocessed, TCRdb shows one record per CDR3 protein and no DNA. This sample lists around 100,000 distinct CDR3 sequences; its ten largest clones have more than 1.5%. Material for sequencing was blood. These receptors were collected from a human donor with ulcerative colitis or Crohn's disease, or a healthy co-twin of an affected twin (not recorded which).

This chain uses TRBV5-4 with TRBJ2-1. Looked up from germline, CDR1 is SGHNT and CDR2 is YYREEE (reference sequence). CDR3 length equals 15 residues. This CDR3 is CASSLAGSSYNEQFF.

This chain uses TRBV12-3 or TRBV12-4 with TRBJ2-7. The CDR3 contains 15 residues. This CDR3 is CASSFPSRDFYEQYF.

The gene calls are TRBV5-1 and TRBJ2-1; the TRBD2 assignment by TCRdb is unverifiable without DNA. The CDR3 covers 14 residues. Germline-derived CDR1 and CDR2 are SGHRS and YFSETQ. The CDR3 sequence is CASSATTLNNEQFF. Supplemented by reference TRBV5-1 and TRBJ2-1, the full variable domain reads KAGVTQTPRYLIKTRGQQVTLSCSPISGHRSVSWYQQTPGQGLQFLFEYFSETQRNKGNFPGRFSGRQFSNSRSEMNVSTLELGDSALYLCASSATTLNNEQFFGPGTRLTVL.

V usage is TRBV3-1 and J usage is TRBJ2-3. Germline V gene lookup returns CDR1 LGHDT and CDR2 YNNKEL (reference sequence). This CDR3 comprises 16 residues. The CDR3 is CASSQVMATSTDTQYF.

The J gene is TRBJ1-2, the V gene TRBV29-1; without DNA, the TCRdb call of TRBD1 cannot be checked. The CDR3 loop spans 15 amino acids. Germline V lookup: CDR1 SQVTM, CDR2 ANQGSEA. CDR3: CSVEDRGGETYGYTF.

The rearrangement uses TRBV11-2 and TRBJ2-1. CDR1 SGHAT and CDR2 FQNNGV come from the germline V gene. This CDR3 contains 16 residues. CDR3 sequence: CASSLVAMYSYNEQFF.

This chain connects TRBV6-2 or TRBV6-3 to TRBJ2-5; TCRdb's assignment of TRBD1 cannot be checked, as there is no DNA. The CDR3 spans 15 residues. Germline V gene sequence: CDR1 MNHEY, CDR2 SVGEGT. The chain's CDR3 is CASSGRQGALETQYF.

The chain links TRBV28 to TRBJ2-7; TCRdb's D call, TRBD1, is unchecked because there is no DNA. CDR1 is MDHEN and CDR2 is SYDVKM in the germline V gene. This CDR3 is 15 amino acids long. CDR3 in amino acids: CASSLGGLMSYEQYF. The complete variable domain, with remaining parts taken from reference TRBV28 and TRBJ2-7, reads DVKVTQSSRYLVKRTGEKVFLECVQDMDHENMFWYRQDPGLGLRLIYFSYDVKMKEKGDIPEGYSVSREKKERFSLILESASTNQTSMYLCASSLGGLMSYEQYFGPGTRLTVT.

This chain uses TRBV9 with TRBJ2-3. Germline lookup yields CDR1 SGDLS and CDR2 YYNGEE. This CDR3 is built from 14 residues. The CDR3 loop reads CASSVVPSTDTQYF.

This rearrangement joins TRBV24-1 to TRBJ2-3; TCRdb's D gene call, TRBD1, goes unchecked for lack of DNA. CDR1 is KGHDR and CDR2 is SFDVKD in the germline V gene. The length of the CDR3 is 15 residues. The CDR3 loop is CATSDPGSGQDTQYF.

The chain is built from TRBV9 and TRBJ2-5; TCRdb proposes TRBD1, but this gene call is untestable without DNA. The CDR3 consists of 13 residues. Germline-derived CDR1 and CDR2 are SGDLS and YYNGEE. The CDR3 reads CASSVGGQETQYF.

V is TRBV3-1 and J is TRBJ2-2; the TCRdb call, TRBD2, lacks DNA for checking. CDR1 is LGHDT, CDR2 YNNKEL, per germline (reference sequence). The CDR3 is 16 amino acids. The CDR3 sequence is CASSQVGRPSSGELFF.

The chain couples TRBV4-3 to TRBJ1-1; there is no DNA to check the TCRdb D call of TRBD1. This CDR3 has 14 residues. Germline CDR1 LGHNA, CDR2 YSLEER. The CDR3 loop is CASSLVGTGREAFF.

The chain couples TRBV7-9 to TRBJ2-7; without DNA, the TCRdb call of TRBD1 cannot be checked. CDR3 length: 13 residues. CDR1 and CDR2 from the germline V gene are SEHNR and FQNEAQ (reference sequence). CDR3 sequence: CASSSRDGYEQYF.

This chain links TRBV3-1 with TRBJ1-5; TCRdb picks TRBD1, but there is no DNA to check that call. The V gene's germline CDR1 is LGHDT and CDR2 YNNKEL (reference sequence). The CDR3 length is 14 residues. The CDR3: CASSHAGAGQPQHF.

The chain has TRBV12-3 or TRBV12-4 and TRBJ2-1; TCRdb designates TRBD2, a call that cannot be tested without DNA. CDR3 length equals 16 residues. CDR3 residues: CASTKGSASVYNEQFF.

The rearrangement uses TRBV29-1 and TRBJ2-7; the TCRdb D gene call, TRBD1, has no DNA to confirm it. The germline V gene encodes CDR1 SQVTM and CDR2 ANQGSEA. The CDR3 sequence is 13 residues long. The CDR3 sequence: CSARTGGVYEQYF.

This chain links TRBV5-1 with TRBJ1-2; TCRdb returns TRBD1, unconfirmable since there is no DNA. The germline gives CDR1 SGHRS, CDR2 YFSETQ. The CDR3 spans 13 residues. CDR3 sequence reads: CASSRDALYGYTF.

CDR3 protein: CASSFTGTSATADTQYF. This chain links TRBV5-1 with TRBJ2-3; TCRdb returns TRBD1, unconfirmable since there is no DNA. Germline V gene sequence: CDR1 SGHRS, CDR2 YFSETQ. The CDR3 totals 17 residues.

V gene TRBV18 combines with J gene TRBJ1-1; the TRBD1 assignment by TCRdb is unverifiable without DNA. The CDR3 contains 14 residues. The germline gives CDR1 KGHSH, CDR2 LQKENI. This CDR3 reads CASSRQGGNTEAFF.

V and J are TRBV28 and TRBJ2-7; TCRdb returns TRBD1, unconfirmable since there is no DNA. Germline V gene data show CDR1 as MDHEN and CDR2 as SYDVKM. The CDR3 sequence is 21 residues long. CDR3 in amino acids: CASSLNDWFNPDILNSYEQYF. Together with reference TRBV28 and TRBJ2-7, the CDR3 gives the full variable domain: DVKVTQSSRYLVKRTGEKVFLECVQDMDHENMFWYRQDPGLGLRLIYFSYDVKMKEKGDIPEGYSVSREKKERFSLILESASTNQTSMYLCASSLNDWFNPDILNSYEQYFGPGTRLTVT.

CDR3 residues: CASSYFREGAEAFF. The rearrangement joins TRBV6-2 or TRBV6-3 to TRBJ1-1; with no DNA, the TCRdb D assignment of TRBD1 cannot be verified. CDR1 and CDR2 (germline): MNHEY, SVGEGT. The CDR3 has 14 amino acids.

The chain links TRBV20-1 to TRBJ2-1; the TCRdb D gene call, TRBD1, has no DNA to confirm it. Germline V lookup: CDR1 DFQATT, CDR2 SNEGSKA (reference sequence). This CDR3 has 14 residues. CDR3 loop: CSAADRGPNNEQFF.

V usage is TRBV12-3 or TRBV12-4 and J usage is TRBJ2-5. The CDR3 is 13 amino acids. This CDR3 is CASSLGYQETQYF.

The chain has TRBV5-5 and TRBJ2-5; TCRdb's assignment of TRBD1 cannot be checked, as there is no DNA. Germline values: CDR1 SGHKS, CDR2 YYEKEE (reference sequence). The CDR3 length is 14 residues. CDR3 amino acids: CASSLRQRQETQYF. Complete variable domain (other parts from reference TRBV5-5 and TRBJ2-5): DAGVTQSPTHLIKTRGQQVTLRCSPISGHKSVSWYQQVLGQGPQFIFQYYEKEERGRGNFPDRFSARQFPNYSSELNVNALLLGDSALYLCASSLRQRQETQYFGPGTRLLVL.

This chain links TRBV20-1 with TRBJ2-7; TCRdb selects TRBD2, and the lack of DNA leaves this call unchecked. Germline assignment: CDR1 DFQATT and CDR2 SNEGSKA (reference sequence). The CDR3 runs to 19 residues. This chain's CDR3 is CSARDRGGLAGGSTYEQYF.